The clone carrying this TCR beta chain was seen repeatedly, ten times or more. Its antigen is unidentified. TCRdb re-called the 5' RACE reads with MiXCR, one entry per CDR3 protein. The sample records about 150,000 distinct CDR3 sequences, around 6.3% being singletons. This entry is derived from a study of T cells after yellow fever vaccination. For the study at large: SMART-Seq v4 Ultra Low Input prepared libraries from low-cell fractions.

Overall study results and limits: Repertoires obtained by FACS sorting could include abundant clonotypes that entered as contaminants from the bulk population.

Per the germline V gene, CDR1 is ENHRY and CDR2 is SYGVKD. V was trimmed by 8 bases and J by 6 bases, leaving 13 bases between them. This CDR3 contains 12 residues. This specimen was CD4+ T cells sorted from PBMCs, taken 10 days after the yellow fever booster vaccination. The chain carries TRBV10-3 and TRBJ1-2, with a possible D match to TRBD1 (5 bases). This clonotype originated in a man aged 30 to 45 who received the YFV17D yellow fever vaccine. CDR3 bases: TGTGCCATCGAGGGGATTGAGAATGGCTACACCTTC. It codes for CAIEGIENGYTF.